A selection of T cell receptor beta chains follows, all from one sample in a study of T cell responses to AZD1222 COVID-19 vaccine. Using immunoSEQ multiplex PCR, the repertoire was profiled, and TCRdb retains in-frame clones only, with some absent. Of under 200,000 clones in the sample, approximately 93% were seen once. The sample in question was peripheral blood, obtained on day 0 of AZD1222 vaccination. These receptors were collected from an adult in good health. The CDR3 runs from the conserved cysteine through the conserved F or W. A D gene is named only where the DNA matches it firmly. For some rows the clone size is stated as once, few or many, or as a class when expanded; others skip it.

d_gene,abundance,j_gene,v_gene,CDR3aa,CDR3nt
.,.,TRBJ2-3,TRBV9,CASSVEIGTDTQYF,TGTGCCAGCAGCGTAGAAATTGGCACAGATACGCAGTATTTT
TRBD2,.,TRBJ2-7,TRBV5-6,CASSLDAGDYEQYF,TGTGCCAGCAGCTTGGATGCGGGGGACTACGAGCAGTACTTC
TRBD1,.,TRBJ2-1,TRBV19,CASTTTGGTEQFF,TGTGCCAGTACCACCACAGGGGGCACTGAGCAGTTCTTC
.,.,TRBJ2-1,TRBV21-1,CASSTCGTATYNEQFF,TGTGCCAGCAGCACTTGCGGGACGGCGACATACAATGAGCAGTTCTTC
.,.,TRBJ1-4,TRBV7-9,CASSLGQGRYEKLFF,TGTGCCAGCAGCTTAGGGCAGGGTCGTTATGAAAAACTGTTTTTT
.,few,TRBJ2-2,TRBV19,CASKTQGIITGELFF,TGTGCCAGTAAAACCCAGGGGATAATCACCGGGGAGCTGTTTTTT
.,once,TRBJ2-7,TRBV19,CASSPGILWEQYF,TGTGCCAGTAGTCCAGGGATACTGTGGGAGCAGTACTTC
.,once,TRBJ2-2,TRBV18,CASSPSSRNELFF,TGTGCCAGCTCACCCTCCAGTCGGAACGAGCTGTTTTTT
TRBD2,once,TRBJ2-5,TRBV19,CASSLRLAGQGETQYF,TGTGCCAGTAGTTTACGACTAGCGGGGCAGGGGGAGACCCAGTACTTC
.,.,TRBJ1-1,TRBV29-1,CSVEGPLNTEAFF,TGCAGCGTTGAGGGGCCCTTGAACACTGAAGCTTTCTTT
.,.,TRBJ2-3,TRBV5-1,CASSLGFLTDTQYF,TGCGCCAGCAGCTTGGGCTTCCTCACAGATACGCAGTATTTT
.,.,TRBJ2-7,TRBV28,CASSPVAVYFEQYF,TGTGCCAGCAGCCCAGTCGCAGTCTATTTCGAGCAGTACTTC
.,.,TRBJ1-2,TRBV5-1,CASSSDSYGYTF,TGCGCCAGCAGCTCCGACAGCTATGGCTACACCTTC
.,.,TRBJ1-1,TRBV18,CASSSGQHTEAFF,TGTGCCAGCTCCTCCGGGCAGCACACTGAAGCTTTCTTT
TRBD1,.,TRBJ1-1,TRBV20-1,CSASGDRGHTEAFF,TGCAGTGCGAGTGGCGACAGGGGGCATACTGAAGCTTTCTTT
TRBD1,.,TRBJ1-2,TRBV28,CASTTTGGDYGYTF,TGTGCCAGCACCACGACAGGGGGGGACTATGGCTACACCTTC
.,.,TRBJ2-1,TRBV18,CASSPIGENEQFF,TGTGCCAGCTCACCAATCGGGGAAAATGAGCAGTTCTTC
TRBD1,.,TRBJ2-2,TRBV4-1,CASSRGQGALTGELFF,TGCGCCAGCAGCCGGGGACAGGGGGCCCTAACCGGGGAGCTGTTTTTT
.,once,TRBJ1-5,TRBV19,CASSIRDSFNQPQHF,TGTGCCAGTAGTATCCGGGACTCCTTTAATCAGCCCCAGCATTTT
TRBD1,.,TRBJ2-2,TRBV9,CASSLRTGTGELFF,TGTGCCAGCAGCCTCCGGACAGGGACCGGGGAGCTGTTTTTT
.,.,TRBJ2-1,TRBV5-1,CASSLVGGEQFF,TGCGCCAGCAGCTTGGTGGGGGGCGAGCAGTTCTTC
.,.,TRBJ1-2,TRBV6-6,CASSYSGRAGYTF,TGTGCCAGCAGTTACTCGGGCCGGGCGGGCTACACCTTC
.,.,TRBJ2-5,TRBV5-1,CASSQGQGPVTGETQYF,TGCGCCAGCAGCCAAGGCCAGGGACCGGTGACCGGGGAGACCCAGTACTTC
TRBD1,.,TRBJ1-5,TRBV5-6,CASSPRQGGQPQHF,TGTGCCAGCAGCCCCCGACAGGGCGGACAGCCCCAGCATTTT
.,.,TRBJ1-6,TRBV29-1,CSVGNNNSPLHF,TGCAGCGTTGGTAATAATAATTCACCCCTCCACTTT
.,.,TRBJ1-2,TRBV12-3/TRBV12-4,CASTPSAHYGYTF,TGTGCCAGCACCCCGTCAGCACACTATGGCTACACCTTC
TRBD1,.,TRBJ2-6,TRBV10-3,CAISQTGSGANVLTF,TGTGCCATCAGCCAGACAGGGTCTGGGGCCAACGTCCTGACTTTC
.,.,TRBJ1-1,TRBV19,CASSIALNTEAFF,TGTGCCAGTAGTATAGCGCTGAACACTGAAGCTTTCTTT
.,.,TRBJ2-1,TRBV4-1,CASSQGTGDYNEQFF,TGCGCCAGCAGCCAAGGGACTGGAGATTACAATGAGCAGTTCTTC
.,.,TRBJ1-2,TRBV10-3,CAIRQRTENGYTF,TGTGCCATCAGACAAAGGACGGAGAATGGCTACACCTTC
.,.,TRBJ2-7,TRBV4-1,CASSHGIPDRLNEQYF,TGCGCCAGCAGCCATGGGATCCCCGACAGGTTAAACGAGCAGTACTTC
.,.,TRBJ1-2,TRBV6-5,CASRLGTPGDYGYTF,TGTGCCAGCAGACTCGGGACACCCGGGGACTATGGCTACACCTTC
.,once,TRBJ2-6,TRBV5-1,CASKEGYSGANVLTF,TGCGCCAGCAAAGAGGGATACTCTGGGGCCAACGTCCTGACTTTC
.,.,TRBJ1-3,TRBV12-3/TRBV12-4,CASSSAPGSLYF,TGTGCCAGCAGTTCGGCCCCAGGGTCCCTATATTTT
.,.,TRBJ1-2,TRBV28,CASENRSYGYTF,TGTGCCAGCGAGAACAGATCGTATGGCTACACCTTC
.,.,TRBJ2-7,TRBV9,CASSPRTFTYEQYF,TGTGCCAGCAGCCCCCGGACTTTTACCTACGAGCAGTACTTC
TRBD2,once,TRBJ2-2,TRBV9,CASNPSGGNTGELFF,TGTGCCAGCAACCCCAGCGGGGGGAACACCGGGGAGCTGTTTTTT
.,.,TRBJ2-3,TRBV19,CASSTKKDTQYF,TGTGCCAGTAGTACCAAGAAAGATACGCAGTATTTT
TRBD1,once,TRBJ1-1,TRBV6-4,CASSEGQGTNTEAFF,TGTGCCAGCAGTGAGGGACAGGGGACGAACACTGAAGCTTTCTTT
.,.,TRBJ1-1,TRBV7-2,CASSPYSRDQGEAFF,TGTGCCAGCAGCCCCTATTCCAGGGATCAAGGTGAAGCTTTCTTT
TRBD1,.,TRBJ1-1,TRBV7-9,CASSQRTGYKVTEAFF,TGTGCCAGCAGCCAACGGACAGGATACAAGGTCACTGAAGCTTTCTTT
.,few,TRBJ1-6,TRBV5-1,CASSWDRGYNSPLHF,TGCGCCAGCAGCTGGGACCGGGGGTATAATTCACCCCTCCACTTT
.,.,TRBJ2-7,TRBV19,CASSPRTGEQYF,TGTGCCAGTAGTCCTCGGACCGGCGAGCAGTACTTC
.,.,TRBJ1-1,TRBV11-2,CASSLEMVLRGRGAFF,TGTGCCAGCAGCTTAGAGATGGTTTTGAGGGGACGAGGAGCTTTCTTT
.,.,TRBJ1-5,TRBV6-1,CASSDLWSNSNQPQHF,TGTGCCAGCAGTGATCTTTGGAGCAATAGCAATCAGCCCCAGCATTTT
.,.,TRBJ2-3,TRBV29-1,CSTRQETDTQYF,TGCAGCACCCGACAGGAAACAGATACGCAGTATTTT
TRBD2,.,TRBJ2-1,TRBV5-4,CASSAGTSGTYNEQFF,TGTGCCAGCAGCGCTGGGACTAGCGGGACTTACAATGAGCAGTTCTTC